This TCR beta chain was identified in a study of blood T cell repertoires in COVID-19. Study in general: Both acute and convalescent COVID-19 samples were obtained from the United States, Italy and Spain.

Sequencing used immunoSEQ multiplex PCR; TCRdb keeps in-frame clones, though not all of them. The data show around 250,000 clones, roughly 84% seen once. The V segment lost 8 bases and the J segment 7 bases; nucleotides outside the gene matches: 8. Germline V gene lookup returns CDR1 PRHDT and CDR2 FYEKMQ (reference sequence). The CDR3 is 14 residues long. This sequence joins TRBV13 and TRBJ1-6, with 7 bases aligning to TRBD1. The sequence was obtained from a woman in her forties who had recovered from COVID-19. Specimen: peripheral blood. CDR3 amino acids: CASQPRDSNSPLHF. CDR3 nucleotide sequence: TGTGCCAGCCAACCCCGGGACAGCAATTCACCCCTCCACTTT. Full variable domain (missing parts from reference TRBV13 and TRBJ1-6): AAGVIQSPRHLIKEKRETATLKCYPIPRHDTVYWYQQGPGQDPQFLISFYEKMQSDKGSIPDRFSAQQFSDYHSELNMSSLELGDSALYFCASQPRDSNSPLHFGNGTRLTVT.